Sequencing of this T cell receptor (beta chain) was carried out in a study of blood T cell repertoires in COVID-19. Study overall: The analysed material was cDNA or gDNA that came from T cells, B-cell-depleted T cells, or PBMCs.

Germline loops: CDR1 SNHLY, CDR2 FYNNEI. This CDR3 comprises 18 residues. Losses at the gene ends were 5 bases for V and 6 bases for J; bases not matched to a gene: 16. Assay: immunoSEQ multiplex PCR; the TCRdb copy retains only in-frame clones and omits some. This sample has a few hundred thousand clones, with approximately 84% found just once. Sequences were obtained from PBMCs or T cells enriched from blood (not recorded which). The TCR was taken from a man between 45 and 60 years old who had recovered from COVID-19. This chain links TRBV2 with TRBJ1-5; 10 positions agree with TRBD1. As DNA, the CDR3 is TGTGCCAGCAGTCCACAACTTGGGACAGGGGCTACCATTCAGCCCCAGCATTTT. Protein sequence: CASSPQLGTGATIQPQHF.